This entry concerns a single TCR beta chain. The antigen is unknown. These data are taken from a study of shared clonotypes between healthy human individuals. Study-level background: Each donor contributed plates that comprised three CD4 naive, three CD4 memory, two CD8 naive and one CD8 memory. Findings of the study overall: Larger richness was generally estimated for naive than memory subsets. Naive CD4 clonotypes were shared across a handful of donors at roughly 5.5%.

Trimming left V 4 bases short and J 0 bases short, with 6 bases between. The CDR3 is 13 amino acids. The germline gives CDR1 ENHRY, CDR2 SYGVKD. It was at deep level that the assay was run. The protocol was immunoSEQ multiplex PCR, while the TCRdb copy is restricted to in-frame clones and leaves out a portion. Among some 2.4 million clones listed, 80% to 95% were seen once. The TCR was taken from a man in his late teens or twenties in good health. Some clones in this sample may be carry-over from other donors' samples. The material sequenced was naive CD4+ T cells from PBMCs. Subset given: CD45RA+ positively selected. V is TRBV10-3 and J is TRBJ1-1; D unclear. The CDR3 region has the DNA TGTGCCATCAGTGCTAGCATGAACACTGAAGCTTTCTTT. It translates to CAISASMNTEAFF.